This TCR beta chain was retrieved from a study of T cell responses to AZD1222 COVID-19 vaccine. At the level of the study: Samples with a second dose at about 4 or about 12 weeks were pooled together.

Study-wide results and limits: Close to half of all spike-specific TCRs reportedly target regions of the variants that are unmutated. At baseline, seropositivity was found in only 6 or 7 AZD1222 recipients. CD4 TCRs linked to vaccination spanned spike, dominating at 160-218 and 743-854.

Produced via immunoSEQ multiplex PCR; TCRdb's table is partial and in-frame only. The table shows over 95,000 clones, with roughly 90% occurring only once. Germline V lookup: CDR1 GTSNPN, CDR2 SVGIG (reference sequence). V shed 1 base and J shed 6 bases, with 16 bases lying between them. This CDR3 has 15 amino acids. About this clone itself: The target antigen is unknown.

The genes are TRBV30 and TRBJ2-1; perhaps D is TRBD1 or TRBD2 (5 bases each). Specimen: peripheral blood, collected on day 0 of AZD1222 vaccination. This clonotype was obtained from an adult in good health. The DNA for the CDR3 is TGTGCCTGGAGTGGGTCCCCCGGGACCACCAATGAGCAGTTCTTC. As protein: CAWSGSPGTTNEQFF.